A single sample gave rise to the 14 T cell receptor beta chains below, sequenced in a study of CD8 T cells in ankylosing spondylitis. A single record per CDR3 protein comes from TCRdb applying MiXCR to the 5' RACE reads. The sample has 150,000 to 200,000 distinct CDR3 sequences; around a sixth are singletons. Sequencing was done on a sample of blood, either unsorted or a sorted T cell fraction (not recorded which). Receptors were obtained from a male donor between 5 and 29 years old with ankylosing spondylitis or in good health (not recorded which).

This clonotype was counted ten times or more. The rearrangement links TRBV25-1 to TRBJ2-1; 15 bases agree with TRBD2. V was pared by 4 bases and J by 8 bases, with 9 bases of the junction left unmatched. Germline V lookup: CDR1 MGHDK, CDR2 SYGVNS. The CDR3 sequence is 17 residues long. CDR3 in DNA: TGTGCCAGCAGTGGGGACAGGGGACTAGCGGGAGGTCATGAGCAGTTCTTC. Translation: CASSGDRGLAGGHEQFF.

This chain joins TRBV20-1 and TRBJ2-1, with 12 bases aligning to TRBD2. The V segment lost 6 bases and the J segment 0 bases; nucleotides outside the gene matches: 6. The CDR3 is 16 amino acids. The germline V gene encodes CDR1 DFQATT and CDR2 SNEGSKA (reference sequence). CDR3 in DNA: TGCAGTGCCAGGACTAGCGGGGTTCTCTCCTACAATGAGCAGTTCTTC. Protein sequence: CSARTSGVLSYNEQFF.

Many counts were recorded for this clonotype. This chain connects TRBV5-1 to TRBJ1-4; D is ambiguous. V was trimmed by 5 bases and J by 5 bases, leaving 19 bases between them. This CDR3 has 16 amino acids. Germline V gives CDR1 SGHRS, CDR2 YFSETQ. CDR3 amino acids: CASRHEGLLLNEKLFF. The CDR3 DNA sequence: TGCGCCAGCAGACATGAGGGCCTTTTGCTGAATGAAAAACTGTTTTTT.

This clonotype came up a few times. V is TRBV6-1 and J is TRBJ2-7; TRBD2 aligns across 7 bases. The V segment lost 8 bases and the J segment 0 bases; nucleotides outside the gene matches: 7. The CDR3 is 14 residues long. CDR1 and CDR2 from the germline V gene are MNHNS and SASEGT. The CDR3 reads CASGREANSYEQYF. The CDR3 DNA sequence: TGTGCCAGCGGTCGGGAGGCTAACTCCTACGAGCAGTACTTC.

Ten or more counts support this clonotype. J is TRBJ2-5 and V is TRBV7-9; 9 positions match TRBD2. The germline CDR1 and CDR2 sequences are SEHNR and FQNEAQ (reference sequence). The CDR3 contains 19 residues. V lost 2 bases, J lost 5 bases, and 18 bases stayed unmatched. CDR3 sequence: CASSLFDSGGIVLRETQYF. The CDR3 DNA reads as TGTGCCAGCAGCTTATTCGATAGCGGGGGAATCGTCCTCCGGGAGACCCAGTACTTC. Complete variable domain (other parts from reference TRBV7-9 and TRBJ2-5): DTGVSQNPRHKITKRGQNVTFRCDPISEHNRLYWYRQTLGQGPEFLTYFQNEAQLEKSRLLSDRFSAERPKGSFSTLEIQRTEQGDSAMYLCASSLFDSGGIVLRETQYFGPGTRLLVL.

The chain links TRBV10-3 to TRBJ1-5; TRBD1 might be the D (5 bases). CDR1 and CDR2 from the germline V gene are ENHRY and SYGVKD. CDR3 length equals 14 residues. V lost 6 bases, J lost 4 bases, and 13 bases lay in between. DNA of the CDR3: TGTGCCATCAGCGATGACAGTAAGAATCAGCCCCAGCATTTT. Amino acids: CAISDDSKNQPQHF.

This clonotype occurred many times. V is TRBV10-3 and J is TRBJ2-3; the D gene is possibly TRBD1 (5 bases). Germline V gives CDR1 ENHRY, CDR2 SYGVKD. The CDR3 totals 15 residues. V was clipped by 10 bases and J by 3 bases, with 20 bases between them. The CDR3 DNA reads as TGTGCCACCGACCCTATGGGGCTTAAGACAGATACGCAGTATTTT. Protein product: CATDPMGLKTDTQYF.

In this sample, this clonotype turned up many times. V usage is TRBV25-1 and J usage is TRBJ2-3, with a weak D call TRBD1 (6 bases). The V gene's germline CDR1 is MGHDK and CDR2 SYGVNS. The CDR3 totals 16 residues. The V and J ends lost 5 bases and 4 bases respectively, with 19 bases between them. DNA for the CDR3: TGTGCCAGCAGTAGGCCGACAGGCATCGGGTCAGATACGCAGTATTTT. It yields the protein CASSRPTGIGSDTQYF.

This clonotype was seen repeatedly, ten times or more. The rearrangement joins TRBV5-6 to TRBJ1-5, with 8 bases fitting TRBD1. The CDR3 is 17 residues long. V dropped 4 bases and J dropped 6; count of bases not matched to a gene: 15. The germline V gene encodes CDR1 SGHDT and CDR2 YYEEEE. CDR3: CASSRGQGSGSAQPQHF. The CDR3 DNA sequence: TGTGCCAGCAGCCGAGGACAGGGAAGTGGGAGTGCTCAGCCCCAGCATTTT. The complete variable domain, with remaining parts taken from reference TRBV5-6 and TRBJ1-5, reads DAGVTQSPTHLIKTRGQQVTLRCSPKSGHDTVSWYQQALGQGPQFIFQYYEEEERQRGNFPDRFSGHQFPNYSSELNVNALLLGDSALYLCASSRGQGSGSAQPQHFGDGTRLSIL.

This clonotype was seen repeatedly, ten times or more. The V call is TRBV12-3 or TRBV12-4, the J call TRBJ2-2; D is possibly TRBD2 (6 bases). This CDR3 is 15 amino acids long. The V gene lost 5 bases and the J gene lost 4 bases, with 14 bases spanning the gap. The CDR3 region has the DNA TGTGCCAGCAGTAGGGCGGGACTCTCCACCGGGGAGCTGTTTTTT. This gives the protein CASSRAGLSTGELFF.

This clonotype showed up many times. The chain has TRBV7-8 and TRBJ2-3, with a tentative D call TRBD1 (5 bases). The length of the CDR3 is 15 residues. V dropped 4 bases and J dropped 2 bases, with 13 bases sitting between them. In germline, CDR1 is SGHVS, CDR2 FQNEAQ. CDR3 loop: CASSSSWTNTDTQYF. The CDR3 DNA reads as TGTGCCAGCAGCTCCTCATGGACAAACACAGATACGCAGTATTTT. The full variable domain, completed using reference TRBV7-8 and TRBJ2-3, is GAGVSQSPRYKVAKRGQDVALRCDPISGHVSLFWYQQALGQGPEFLTYFQNEAQLDKSGLPSDRFFAERPEGSVSTLKIQRTQQEDSAVYLCASSSSWTNTDTQYFGPGTRLTVL.

The genes are TRBV7-6 and TRBJ2-1; TRBD1 is a possible D gene (5 bases). In germline, CDR1 is SGHVS, CDR2 FNYEAQ. The length of the CDR3 is 15 residues. V was shortened by 7 bases and J by 1 base, with 14 bases between the two germline ends. The CDR3: CASKGAPYSYNEQFF. The DNA for the CDR3 is TGTGCCAGCAAAGGGGCACCATATTCCTACAATGAGCAGTTCTTC.

This clonotype has a count of ten or more. The V call is TRBV9, the J call TRBJ2-2, with D possibly being TRBD1 (6 bases). Germline V gives CDR1 SGDLS, CDR2 YYNGEE. The CDR3 covers 14 residues. Trimming took off 3 bases at V and 1 base at J, with 7 bases between the two ends. For the CDR3, the DNA is TGTGCCAGCAGCGAGACAGGGAACACCGGGGAGCTGTTTTTT. The encoded protein is CASSETGNTGELFF.

This clonotype was observed at least ten times. The chain recombines TRBV7-9 with TRBJ1-6; D remains unclear. The CDR3 runs to 15 residues. Trimming cost V 1 base and J 2 bases, with 6 bases left between them. The V gene's germline CDR1 is SEHNR and CDR2 FQNEAQ (reference sequence). CDR3 amino acids: CASSLEAAYNSPLHF. The CDR3, as DNA: TGTGCCAGCAGCTTAGAGGCAGCCTATAATTCACCCCTCCACTTT.